This T cell receptor (beta chain) was documented in a study of T cells in Graves' hyperthyroidism and ophthalmopathy. Broader study findings: Most thyroid-expanded clonotypes above 0.001 were also found in blood.

Researchers amplified the TCR beta CDR3 regions from RNA transcripts. With the HTBI primer set, the TCR CDR3 went through a first round of RT-PCR. TCRdb redid the calling of the multiplex PCR reads with MiXCR, one entry per CDR3 protein. Here the sample spans under 300,000 distinct CDR3 sequences, less than 15% being singletons. This clonotype was seen repeatedly, ten times or more. As yet, its antigen is unknown. The study enrolled patients aged 18 to 65 with newly diagnosed hyperthyroidism of under 2 months' duration. It was at first hyperthyroidism diagnosis, before any ophthalmopathy symptoms, that the blood sample was taken. The authors obtained PBMCs from 9 to 10 ml of fresh peripheral blood. The sequenced material came from blood. The receptor was isolated from a woman aged 25 to 39 with Graves' hyperthyroidism that later progressed to Graves' ophthalmopathy.

Here the CDR3 DNA reads TGTGCCAGCAGCTTAGACCTAGCGGGAGATCCGGGAGAGACCCAGTACTTC. Its translation: CASSLDLAGDPGETQYF. The V gene is TRBV7-9, the J gene TRBJ2-5; 10 bases match TRBD2. The V segment lost 1 base and the J segment 4 bases; nucleotides outside the gene matches: 9. The CDR3 covers 17 residues. Germline CDR1 SEHNR, CDR2 FQNEAQ (reference sequence).